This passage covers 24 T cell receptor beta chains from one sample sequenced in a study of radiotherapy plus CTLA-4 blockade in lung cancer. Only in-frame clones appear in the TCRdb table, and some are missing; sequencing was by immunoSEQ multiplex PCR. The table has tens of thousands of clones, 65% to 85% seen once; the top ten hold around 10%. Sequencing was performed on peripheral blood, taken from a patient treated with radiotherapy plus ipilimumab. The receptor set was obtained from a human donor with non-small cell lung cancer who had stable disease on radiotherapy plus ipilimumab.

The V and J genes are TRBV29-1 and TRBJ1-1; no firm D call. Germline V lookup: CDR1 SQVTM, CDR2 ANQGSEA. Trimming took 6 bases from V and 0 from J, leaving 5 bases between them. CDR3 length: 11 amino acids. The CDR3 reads CSVGMNTEAFF. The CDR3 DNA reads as TGCAGCGTGGGGATGAACACTGAAGCTTTCTTT.

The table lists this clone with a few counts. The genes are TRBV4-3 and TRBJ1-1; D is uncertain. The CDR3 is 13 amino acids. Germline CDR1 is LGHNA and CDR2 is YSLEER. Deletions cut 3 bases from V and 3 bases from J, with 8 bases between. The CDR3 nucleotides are TGCGCCAGCAGCCAGAGAGTGGACACTGAAGCTTTCTTT. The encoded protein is CASSQRVDTEAFF.

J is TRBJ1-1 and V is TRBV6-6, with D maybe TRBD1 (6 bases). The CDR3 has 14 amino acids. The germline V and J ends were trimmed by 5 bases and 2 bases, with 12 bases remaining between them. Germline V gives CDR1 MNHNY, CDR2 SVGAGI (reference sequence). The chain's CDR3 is CASSKTGQNTEAFF. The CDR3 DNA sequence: TGTGCCAGCAGTAAAACAGGGCAAAACACTGAAGCTTTCTTT.

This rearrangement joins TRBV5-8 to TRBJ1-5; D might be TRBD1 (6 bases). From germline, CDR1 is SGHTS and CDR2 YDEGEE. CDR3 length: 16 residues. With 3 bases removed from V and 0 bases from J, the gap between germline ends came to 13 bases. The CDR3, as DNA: TGTGCCAGCAGCTGGGAGGGGGTCAGTAGCAATCAGCCCCAGCATTTT. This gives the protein CASSWEGVSSNQPQHF.

The CDR3, as DNA: TGTGCCAGCAGCTTATCCGGGGCTGACTACGAGCAGTACTTC. This codes for CASSLSGADYEQYF. The V and J genes are TRBV7-9 and TRBJ2-7; perhaps D is TRBD1 or TRBD2 (5 bases each). The CDR3 is 14 residues long. Germline V CDR1 and CDR2: SEHNR, FQNEAQ (reference sequence). The ends were cut back, 2 bases at V and 3 bases at J, with 11 bases in the middle.

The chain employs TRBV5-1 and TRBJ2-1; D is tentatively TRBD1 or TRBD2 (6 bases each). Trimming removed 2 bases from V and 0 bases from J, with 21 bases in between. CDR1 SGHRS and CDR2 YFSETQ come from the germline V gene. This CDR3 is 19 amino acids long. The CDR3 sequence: CASSFRSRGGKSSYNEQFF. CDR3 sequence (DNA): TGCGCCAGCAGCTTTAGAAGCAGGGGAGGTAAGAGCTCCTACAATGAGCAGTTCTTC.

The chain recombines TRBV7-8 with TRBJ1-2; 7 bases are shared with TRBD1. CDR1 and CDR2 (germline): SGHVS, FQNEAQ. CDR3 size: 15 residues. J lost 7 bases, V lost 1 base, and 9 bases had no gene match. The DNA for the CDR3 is TGTGCCAGCAGCTTAGGTGTGACAGGGAATCCTGGCTACACCTTC. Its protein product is CASSLGVTGNPGYTF.

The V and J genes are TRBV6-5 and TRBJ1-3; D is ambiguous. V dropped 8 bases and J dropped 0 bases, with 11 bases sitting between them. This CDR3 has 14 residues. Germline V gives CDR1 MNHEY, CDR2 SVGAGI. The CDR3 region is CASGTGISGNTIYF. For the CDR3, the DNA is TGTGCCAGCGGTACGGGGATCTCTGGAAACACCATATATTTT.

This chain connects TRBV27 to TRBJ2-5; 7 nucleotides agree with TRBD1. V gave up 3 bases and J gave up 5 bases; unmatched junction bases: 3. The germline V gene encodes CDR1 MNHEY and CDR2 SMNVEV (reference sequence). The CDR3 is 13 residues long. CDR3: CASSFTGDETQYF. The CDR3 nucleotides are TGTGCCAGCAGTTTTACAGGGGACGAGACCCAGTACTTC.

The CDR3 loop is CASSSEGAGNTIYF. The DNA of the CDR3 is TGTGCCAGCAGTTCCGAGGGTGCTGGAAACACCATATATTTT. The chain has TRBV28 and TRBJ1-3; D gene unclear. CDR1 MDHEN and CDR2 SYDVKM come from the germline V gene. Trimming cost V 4 bases and J 2 bases, with 9 bases left between them. This CDR3 contains 14 residues.

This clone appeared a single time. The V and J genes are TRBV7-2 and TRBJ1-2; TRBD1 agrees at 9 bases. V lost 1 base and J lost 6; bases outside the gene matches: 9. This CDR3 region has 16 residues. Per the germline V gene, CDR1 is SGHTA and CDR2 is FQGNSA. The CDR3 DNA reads TGTGCCAGCAGCTTAGTAGTGGGACAGGGTACAAATGGCTACACCTTC. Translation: CASSLVVGQGTNGYTF.

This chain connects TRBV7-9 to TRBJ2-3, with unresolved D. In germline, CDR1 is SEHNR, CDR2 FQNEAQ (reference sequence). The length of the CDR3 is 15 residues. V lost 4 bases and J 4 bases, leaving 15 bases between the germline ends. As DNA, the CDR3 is TGTGCCAGCAGCTCTGACACCCGACCCCCAGATACGCAGTATTTT. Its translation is CASSSDTRPPDTQYF.

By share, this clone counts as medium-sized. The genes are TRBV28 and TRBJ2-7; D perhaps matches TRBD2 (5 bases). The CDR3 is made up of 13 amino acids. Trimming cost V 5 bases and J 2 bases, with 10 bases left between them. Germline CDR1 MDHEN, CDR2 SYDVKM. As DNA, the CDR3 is TGTGCCAGCAGTGTCCGGGGTACCTACGAGCAGTACGTC. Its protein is CASSVRGTYEQYV.

CDR3 loop: CASSEAGGAGRHGYTF. In nucleotides, the CDR3 is TGTGCCAGCAGTGAGGCTGGGGGCGCAGGTCGCCATGGCTACACCTTC. V gene TRBV25-1 combines with J gene TRBJ1-2, with D maybe TRBD1 (6 bases). The CDR3 has 16 amino acids. Trimming removed 3 bases at V and 6 bases at J, with 20 bases between. Germline V gene lookup returns CDR1 MGHDK and CDR2 SYGVNS.

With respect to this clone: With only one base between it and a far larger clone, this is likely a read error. The DNA for the CDR3 is TGTGCCAGCAGTTACGACGGCAATCAGCCCCAGCATTTT. Translated, it gives CASSYDGNQPQHF. This chain connects TRBV25-1 to TRBJ1-5; D remains ambiguous. This CDR3 spans 13 amino acids. Germline values: CDR1 MGHDK, CDR2 SYGVNS. V lost 5 bases and J 2 bases, leaving 7 bases between the germline ends.

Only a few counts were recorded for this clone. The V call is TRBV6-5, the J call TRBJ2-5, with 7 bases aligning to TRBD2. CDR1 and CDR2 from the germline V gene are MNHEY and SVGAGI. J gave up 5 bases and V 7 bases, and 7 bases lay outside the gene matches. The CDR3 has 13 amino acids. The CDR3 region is CASTRRGSETQYF. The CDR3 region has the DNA TGTGCCAGCACCCGGCGGGGGTCGGAGACCCAGTACTTC.

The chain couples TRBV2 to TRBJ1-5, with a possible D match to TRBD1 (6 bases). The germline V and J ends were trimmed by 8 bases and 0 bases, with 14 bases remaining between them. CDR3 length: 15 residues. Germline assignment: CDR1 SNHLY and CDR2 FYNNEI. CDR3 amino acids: CASAERGGSNQPQHF. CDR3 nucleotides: TGTGCCAGCGCGGAACGAGGGGGTAGCAATCAGCCCCAGCATTTT.

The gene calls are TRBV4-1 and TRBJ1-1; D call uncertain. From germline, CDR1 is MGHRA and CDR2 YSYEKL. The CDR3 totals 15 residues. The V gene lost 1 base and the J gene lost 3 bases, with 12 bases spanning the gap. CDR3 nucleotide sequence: TGCGCCAGCAGCCAAGGGGTATGGAGGGACACTGAAGCTTTCTTT. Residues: CASSQGVWRDTEAFF.

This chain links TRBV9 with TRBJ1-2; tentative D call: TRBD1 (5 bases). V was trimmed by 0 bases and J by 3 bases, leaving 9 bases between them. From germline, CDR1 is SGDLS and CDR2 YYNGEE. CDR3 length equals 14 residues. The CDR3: CASSVAIQDYGYTF. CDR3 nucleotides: TGTGCCAGCAGCGTAGCCATACAGGACTATGGCTACACCTTC.

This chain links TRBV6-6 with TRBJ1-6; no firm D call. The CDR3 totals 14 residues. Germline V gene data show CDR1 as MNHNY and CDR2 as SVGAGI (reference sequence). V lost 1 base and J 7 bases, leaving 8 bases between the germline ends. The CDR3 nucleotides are TGTGCCAGCAGTTACTTATATGGGAATTCACCCCTCCACTTT. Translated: CASSYLYGNSPLHF.

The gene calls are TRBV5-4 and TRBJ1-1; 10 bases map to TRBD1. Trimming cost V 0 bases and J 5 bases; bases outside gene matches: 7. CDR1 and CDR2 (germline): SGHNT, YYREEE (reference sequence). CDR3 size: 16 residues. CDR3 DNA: TGTGCCAGCAGCTTGGGACAGGGGGCAAGGGCGACTGAAGCTTTCTTT. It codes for CASSLGQGARATEAFF.

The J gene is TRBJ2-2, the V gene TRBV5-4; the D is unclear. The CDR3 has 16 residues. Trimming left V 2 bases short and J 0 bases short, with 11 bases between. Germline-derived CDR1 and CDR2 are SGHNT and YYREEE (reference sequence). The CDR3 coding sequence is TGTGCCAGCAGCTTAAAGGTGGGGTCGAACACCGGGGAGCTGTTTTTT. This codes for CASSLKVGSNTGELFF.

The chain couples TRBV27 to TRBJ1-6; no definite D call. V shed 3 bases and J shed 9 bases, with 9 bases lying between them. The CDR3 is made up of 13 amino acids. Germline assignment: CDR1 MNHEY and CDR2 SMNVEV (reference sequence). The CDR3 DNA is TGTGCCAGCAGTTTTCAGGACTTTTCACCCCTCCACTTT. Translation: CASSFQDFSPLHF.

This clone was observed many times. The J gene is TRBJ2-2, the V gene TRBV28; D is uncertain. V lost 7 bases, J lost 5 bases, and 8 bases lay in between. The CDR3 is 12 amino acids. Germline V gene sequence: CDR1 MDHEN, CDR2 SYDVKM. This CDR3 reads CASIAHTGELFF. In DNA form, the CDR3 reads TGTGCCAGCATTGCCCATACCGGGGAGCTGTTTTTT. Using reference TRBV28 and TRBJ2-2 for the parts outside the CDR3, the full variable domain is DVKVTQSSRYLVKRTGEKVFLECVQDMDHENMFWYRQDPGLGLRLIYFSYDVKMKEKGDIPEGYSVSREKKERFSLILESASTNQTSMYLCASIAHTGELFFGEGSRLTVL.